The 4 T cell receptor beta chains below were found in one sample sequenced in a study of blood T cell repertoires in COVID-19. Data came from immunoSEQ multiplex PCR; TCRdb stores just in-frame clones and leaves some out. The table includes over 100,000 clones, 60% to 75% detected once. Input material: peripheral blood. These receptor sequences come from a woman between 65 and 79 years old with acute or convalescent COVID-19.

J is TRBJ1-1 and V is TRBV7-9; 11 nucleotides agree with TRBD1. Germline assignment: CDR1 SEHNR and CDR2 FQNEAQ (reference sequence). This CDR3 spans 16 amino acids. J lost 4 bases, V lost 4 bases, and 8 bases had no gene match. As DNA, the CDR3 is TGTGCCAGCAGCTCAGGACAGGGGGCGGTTGCCACTGAAGCTTTCTTT. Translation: CASSSGQGAVATEAFF.

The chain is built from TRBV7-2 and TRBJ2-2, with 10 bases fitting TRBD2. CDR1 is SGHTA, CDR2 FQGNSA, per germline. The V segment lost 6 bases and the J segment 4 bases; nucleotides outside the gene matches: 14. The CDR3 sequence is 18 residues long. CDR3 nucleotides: TGTGCCAGCAGACCTGGACTAGCGGAGCCCGGAGGCACCGGGGAGCTGTTTTTT. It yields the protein CASRPGLAEPGGTGELFF. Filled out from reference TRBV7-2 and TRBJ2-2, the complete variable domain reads GAGVSQSPSNKVTEKGKDVELRCDPISGHTALYWYRQSLGQGLEFLIYFQGNSAPDKSGLPSDRFSAERTGGSVSTLTIQRTQQEDSAVYLCASRPGLAEPGGTGELFFGEGSRLTVL.

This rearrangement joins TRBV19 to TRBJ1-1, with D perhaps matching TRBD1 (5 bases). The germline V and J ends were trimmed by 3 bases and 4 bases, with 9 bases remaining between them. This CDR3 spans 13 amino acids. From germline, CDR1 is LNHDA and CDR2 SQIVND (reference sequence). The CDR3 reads CASSMGRVTEAFF. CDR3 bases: TGTGCCAGTAGTATGGGCAGGGTCACTGAAGCTTTCTTT.

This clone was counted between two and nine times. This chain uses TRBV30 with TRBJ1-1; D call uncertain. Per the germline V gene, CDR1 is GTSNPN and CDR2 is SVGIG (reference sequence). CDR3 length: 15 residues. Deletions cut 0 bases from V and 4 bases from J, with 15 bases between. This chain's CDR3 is CAWSVPAARGTEAFF. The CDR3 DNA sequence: TGTGCCTGGAGTGTACCGGCGGCACGGGGCACTGAAGCTTTCTTT. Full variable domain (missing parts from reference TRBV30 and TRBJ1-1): SQTIHQWPATLVQPVGSPLSLECTVEGTSNPNLYWYRQAAGRGLQLLFYSVGIGQISSEVPQNLSASRPQDRQFILSSKKLLLSDSGFYLCAWSVPAARGTEAFFGQGTRLTVV.